This TCR beta chain is drawn from a study of T cells after yellow fever vaccination. TCRdb called the 5' RACE reads again in MiXCR, with one record for every CDR3 protein. This table has hundreds of thousands of distinct CDR3 sequences, 9% to 15% appearing once. This clonotype was observed at least ten times. Antigen unknown. Study-wide findings and caveats: Among all clonotypes, a small share was observed in both CD4 and CD8 compartments.

Germline V gives CDR1 MNHEY, CDR2 SMNVEV (reference sequence). This CDR3 contains 15 residues. Trimming removed 4 bases from V and 1 base from J, with 10 bases in between. The TCR sequence derives from a young man who received the YFV17D yellow fever vaccine. The V gene is TRBV27, the J gene TRBJ2-2; D gene unclear. The sequenced sample was PBMCs, obtained on the day of the yellow fever booster vaccination. Here the CDR3 DNA reads TGTGCCAGCAGTTACATGAGAGGGAACACCGGGGAGCTGTTTTTT. Protein product: CASSYMRGNTGELFF.